The 28 T cell receptor beta chains below come from one sample, sequenced in a study of blood T cell repertoires in COVID-19. Measured with immunoSEQ multiplex PCR; TCRdb has only the in-frame clones, and not every one. The sample contains 200,000 to 250,000 clones, over 75% of which appear only once. Sequencing used PBMCs or T cells enriched from blood (not recorded which). These receptors all stem from a man aged 25-45 years in a cohort exposed to, infected with or recovered from COVID-19 (not recorded which).

This clone was observed once. This rearrangement joins TRBV11-3 to TRBJ2-5, with TRBD2 matching over 8 bases. The ends lost 3 bases at V and 8 bases at J; junction bases unmatched: 17. Per germline, CDR1 SGHNT and CDR2 YENEEA. The CDR3 has 17 residues. The CDR3 loop reads CASSFGPRTGRAGTQYF. CDR3 nucleotides: TGTGCCAGCAGCTTCGGGCCACGGACCGGGAGGGCCGGCACCCAGTACTTC.

This rearrangement joins TRBV19 to TRBJ2-5; D not resolved. Looked up from germline, CDR1 is LNHDA and CDR2 is SQIVND (reference sequence). Between the trimmed V and J ends, which lost 2 bases and 4 bases, there was a span of 8 bases. The CDR3 runs to 13 residues. The CDR3 here is CASSITLIETQYF. In DNA form, the CDR3 reads TGTGCCAGTAGTATAACTCTTATAGAGACCCAGTACTTC.

Only one count was recorded for this clone. V and J are TRBV24-1 and TRBJ2-1, with 14 nucleotides matching TRBD2. The germline CDR1 and CDR2 sequences are KGHDR and SFDVKD. Trimming removed 4 bases from V and 7 bases from J; junction bases left unmatched: 5. CDR3 size: 16 residues. CDR3 sequence: CATSDRTSGRRNEQFF. Here the CDR3 DNA reads TGTGCCACCAGTGACAGGACTAGCGGGAGGAGGAATGAGCAGTTCTTC.

The V call is TRBV4-2, the J call TRBJ2-7, with 9 bases lining up with TRBD1. The CDR3 length is 15 residues. From germline, CDR1 is LGHNA and CDR2 YNFKEQ. Unmatched junction bases numbered 3, after V lost 0 bases and J lost 3 bases. In nucleotides, the CDR3 is TGTGCCAGCAGCCAAGAGGAGACAGGGGGCTACGAGCAGTACTTC. Residues: CASSQEETGGYEQYF.

J is TRBJ2-1 and V is TRBV9; D possibly corresponds to TRBD2 (5 bases). With 4 bases removed from V and 0 bases from J, the gap between germline ends came to 11 bases. The germline V gene has CDR1 SGDLS and CDR2 YYNGEE. CDR3 size: 15 residues. The CDR3 sequence: CASSPQRSSYNEQFF. CDR3 nucleotide sequence: TGTGCCAGCAGCCCCCAGCGGAGCTCCTACAATGAGCAGTTCTTC.

This chain links TRBV6-4 with TRBJ2-4, with 10 nucleotides matching TRBD2. The CDR3 contains 20 residues. After removal of 2 bases from V and 7 bases from J, the junction contained 20 bases not matched to a gene. Germline assignment: CDR1 MRHNA and CDR2 SNTAGT. CDR3 protein: CASSDPRVGASGSWENIQYF. In DNA, the CDR3 is TGTGCCAGCAGTGACCCCCGCGTGGGGGCTAGCGGGAGTTGGGAGAACATTCAGTACTTC.

This clone appeared once. The V call is TRBV18, the J call TRBJ2-5; possible D gene TRBD2, 6 bases. Germline V gives CDR1 KGHSH, CDR2 LQKENI. There are 16 residues in the CDR3. V was trimmed by 3 bases and J by 1 base, leaving 15 bases between them. CDR3 loop: CASSPMAGSTQETQYF. CDR3 DNA sequence: TGTGCCAGCTCACCCATGGCCGGGAGCACCCAAGAGACCCAGTACTTC. The full variable domain, rest sourced from reference TRBV18 and TRBJ2-5, is NAGVMQNPRHLVRRRGQEARLRCSPMKGHSHVYWYRQLPEEGLKFMVYLQKENIIDESGMPKERFSAEFPKEGPSILRIQQVVRGDSAAYFCASSPMAGSTQETQYFGPGTRLLVL.

The rearrangement joins TRBV28 to TRBJ2-2; the D is unclear. The germline V gene has CDR1 MDHEN and CDR2 SYDVKM. Deletions cut 3 bases from V and 4 bases from J, with 6 bases between. The CDR3 contains 13 residues. The CDR3 is CASSFLATGELFF. DNA for the CDR3: TGTGCCAGCAGTTTCTTGGCCACCGGGGAGCTGTTTTTT.

This clone was recorded only once. The gene calls are TRBV28 and TRBJ1-4; perhaps TRBD1 as D (6 bases). Trimming left V 5 bases short and J 1 base short, with 14 bases between. The CDR3 length is 16 residues. Germline values: CDR1 MDHEN, CDR2 SYDVKM. CDR3 loop: CASSRDNLGTNEKLFF. In DNA form, the CDR3 reads TGTGCCAGCAGTCGGGACAATTTAGGAACTAATGAAAAACTGTTTTTT.

The rearrangement links TRBV2 to TRBJ2-3; 10 bases agree with TRBD2. The germline CDR1 and CDR2 sequences are SNHLY and FYNNEI. The CDR3 length is 14 residues. J gave up 4 bases and V 10 bases, and 8 bases lay outside the gene matches. This CDR3 reads CATASGSTPDTQYF. In DNA form, the CDR3 reads TGTGCCACCGCTAGCGGGAGCACACCAGATACGCAGTATTTT.

The chain carries TRBV29-1 and TRBJ1-4, with D tentatively TRBD1 (5 bases). Germline CDR1 is SQVTM and CDR2 is ANQGSEA. Trimming cost V 3 bases and J 2 bases, with 13 bases left between them. This CDR3 contains 15 residues. The CDR3 DNA sequence: TGCAGCGTTGAGGTTCAGGGTGGTACTAATGAAAAACTGTTTTTT. Protein sequence: CSVEVQGGTNEKLFF.

Only one count was recorded for this clone. The rearrangement uses TRBV27 and TRBJ2-7, with D possibly being TRBD1 (6 bases). Germline lookup yields CDR1 MNHEY and CDR2 SMNVEV (reference sequence). This CDR3 has 14 amino acids. V lost 8 bases, J lost 2 bases, and 16 bases lay in between. Here the CDR3 DNA reads TGTGCCAGCGCACAGACAGGTACGACCTACGAGCAGTACTTC. Its protein is CASAQTGTTYEQYF.

CDR3 in DNA: TGTGCCAGCAGACCCGGGACAACGGGTTCACCCCTCCACTTT. Amino acid sequence: CASRPGTTGSPLHF. The V and J genes are TRBV27 and TRBJ1-6; weak D call: TRBD1 (6 bases). This CDR3 has 14 residues. Germline lookup yields CDR1 MNHEY and CDR2 SMNVEV (reference sequence). Trimming took off 6 bases at V and 9 bases at J, with 15 bases between the two ends.

The chain links TRBV28 to TRBJ2-7; TRBD1 aligns across 8 bases. Germline loops: CDR1 MDHEN, CDR2 SYDVKM. The ends lost 8 bases at V and 4 bases at J; junction bases unmatched: 10. The CDR3 is 14 amino acids. CDR3 DNA: TGTGCCAGCGACCGACAGGGGAAAGGGTACGAGCAGTACTTC. This codes for CASDRQGKGYEQYF.

Here the CDR3 reads CASSQWEGYEQYF. In nucleotides, the CDR3 is TGCGCCAGCAGCCAATGGGAGGGGTACGAGCAGTACTTC. V and J are TRBV4-1 and TRBJ2-7, with TRBD2 matching over 7 bases. The J segment lost 4 bases and the V segment lost 2 bases, leaving 2 bases of the junction unmatched. The CDR3 is 13 amino acids. Germline assignment: CDR1 MGHRA and CDR2 YSYEKL.

The rearrangement uses TRBV18 and TRBJ2-7; 8 bases agree with TRBD1. The CDR3 loop spans 15 amino acids. CDR1 and CDR2 (germline): KGHSH, LQKENI. Losses at the gene ends were 5 bases for V and 3 bases for J; bases not matched to a gene: 9. CDR3: CASSEGQGPYYEQYF. Written as DNA, the CDR3 is TGTGCCAGCTCAGAAGGACAGGGCCCCTACTACGAGCAGTACTTC.

The chain combines TRBV28 with TRBJ2-4, with TRBD2 identical over 11 bases. V dropped 3 bases and J dropped 9; count of bases not matched to a gene: 7. The CDR3 length is 15 residues. CDR1 and CDR2 (germline): MDHEN, SYDVKM. CDR3 residues: CASSLASGRSTIQYF. The CDR3, as DNA: TGTGCCAGCAGTTTGGCTAGCGGGAGGTCAACCATTCAGTACTTC.

This clone was seen more than once but under ten times. The chain couples TRBV6-2 or TRBV6-3 to TRBJ1-5; D might be TRBD1 (5 bases). The ends were cut back, 5 bases at V and 4 bases at J, with 12 bases in the middle. The CDR3 has 14 amino acids. The germline CDR1 and CDR2 sequences are MNHEY and SVGEGT. CDR3 region: CASSGTGGNQPQHF. In DNA form, the CDR3 reads TGTGCCAGCAGTGGGACCGGGGGGAATCAGCCCCAGCATTTT.

V gene TRBV28 combines with J gene TRBJ2-5; 7 nucleotides line up with TRBD2. CDR3 length: 15 residues. Germline V CDR1 and CDR2: MDHEN, SYDVKM. With V trimmed by 3 bases and J by 5 bases, 9 bases remained unmatched. The CDR3 loop is CASSLGGVGLETQYF. CDR3 nucleotide sequence: TGTGCCAGCAGTTTGGGGGGGGTAGGTTTGGAGACCCAGTACTTC.

The CDR3, as DNA: TGTGCCAGCAGTTGGACTAGCGTGCTTACTAGCACAGATACGCAGTATTTT. Its protein is CASSWTSVLTSTDTQYF. V gene TRBV28 combines with J gene TRBJ2-3, with 9 bases aligning to TRBD2. This CDR3 spans 17 amino acids. In germline, CDR1 is MDHEN, CDR2 SYDVKM. V lost 4 bases, J lost 0 bases, and 8 bases stayed unmatched.

V usage is TRBV6-2 or TRBV6-3 and J usage is TRBJ2-2, with D hard to call. V was shortened by 4 bases and J by 5 bases, with 5 bases between the two germline ends. From germline, CDR1 is MNHEY and CDR2 SVGEGT. This CDR3 spans 12 amino acids. The CDR3 spells CASSFSTGELFF. The CDR3 DNA is TGTGCCAGCAGTTTTTCAACCGGGGAGCTGTTTTTT.

This clone was picked up one time. V is TRBV28 and J is TRBJ2-7; D perhaps matches TRBD1 (6 bases). Trimming cost V 2 bases and J 6 bases, with 11 bases left between them. The CDR3 loop spans 13 amino acids. Germline V CDR1 and CDR2: MDHEN, SYDVKM. The CDR3 coding sequence is TGTGCCAGCAGTTTAAGGGACAAGCGCGAGCAGTACTTC. It specifies CASSLRDKREQYF.

This sequence joins TRBV20-1 and TRBJ1-2, with D perhaps TRBD1 (6 bases). Germline V gene lookup returns CDR1 DFQATT and CDR2 SNEGSKA (reference sequence). Trimming took 3 bases from V and 5 from J, leaving 16 bases between them. This CDR3 spans 14 amino acids. CDR3 nucleotide sequence: TGCAGTGCTAGTCCACAGGGCGCGAATTATGGCTACACCTTC. It codes for CSASPQGANYGYTF.

This clone was seen only once. The V call is TRBV6-4, the J call TRBJ1-1; 11 positions match TRBD1. V lost 6 bases, J lost 3 bases, and 3 bases stayed unmatched. Germline V gene lookup returns CDR1 MRHNA and CDR2 SNTAGT. The CDR3 totals 14 residues. Here the CDR3 reads CASRRTGGDTEAFF. The CDR3 DNA reads as TGTGCCAGCAGAAGGACAGGGGGCGACACTGAAGCTTTCTTT.

This sequence joins TRBV2 and TRBJ1-2; 8 nucleotides agree with TRBD1. V trimming: 5 bases; J trimming: 4 bases; junction bases outside the gene matches: 18. Per the germline V gene, CDR1 is SNHLY and CDR2 is FYNNEI. This CDR3 has 18 residues. The CDR3 sequence: CASSLRPAGQGLIYGYTF. For the CDR3, the DNA is TGTGCCAGCAGTCTAAGGCCGGCTGGACAGGGTTTGATCTATGGCTACACCTTC.

The CDR3 DNA reads as TGTGCCACCAGCACACGGACAGGGGCGAACACCGGGGAGCTGTTTTTT. Encoded protein: CATSTRTGANTGELFF. The chain recombines TRBV15 with TRBJ2-2; 9 positions match TRBD1. The length of the CDR3 is 16 residues. V lost 4 bases to trimming and J lost 0 bases; unmatched junction nucleotides: 3. Germline V lookup: CDR1 LNHNV, CDR2 YYDKDF (reference sequence).

A single count supports this clone. The rearrangement uses TRBV6-4 and TRBJ2-5; D might be TRBD2 (6 bases). The CDR3 extends over 13 amino acids. The germline V gene encodes CDR1 MRHNA and CDR2 SNTAGT. V lost 5 bases and J 4 bases, leaving 11 bases between the germline ends. The CDR3: CASSRDFGETQYF. The CDR3 nucleotides are TGTGCCAGCAGTAGGGACTTTGGAGAGACCCAGTACTTC.

This clone has only one observation. V usage is TRBV4-1 and J usage is TRBJ2-1, with 13 nucleotides matching TRBD2. In germline, CDR1 is MGHRA, CDR2 YSYEKL. Unmatched junction bases numbered 10, after V lost 3 bases and J lost 8 bases. The CDR3 length is 17 residues. The CDR3 loop is CASSHLLAGGLVDEQFF. The CDR3, as DNA: TGCGCCAGCAGCCACTTACTAGCGGGAGGGCTCGTCGATGAGCAGTTCTTC.